These 29 T cell receptor beta chains were all obtained from the same sample, sequenced in a study of shared clonotypes between healthy human individuals. Profiling relied on immunoSEQ multiplex PCR, and the TCRdb table lists in-frame clones only, not all of them. The table has about 2.1 million clones, just under 95% seen once. The naive CD8 subset, CD45RO-negative cells positively selected for CCR7, excluded terminally differentiated effector memory CD45RA+ cells. The sample was naive CD8+ T cells from PBMCs. The receptors derive from a man aged 18 to 30 in good health. Some clones in this sample may be carry-over from other donors' samples.

CDR3 bases: TGTGCCAGCAGCCATATTACACTAGCGGGAGGGGCCTACGAGCAGTACTTC. Its protein is CASSHITLAGGAYEQYF. The V and J genes are TRBV5-5 and TRBJ2-7; TRBD2 matches 13 bases. The junction had 9 bases not matched to a gene; V was cut back by 4 bases and J by 2 bases. The CDR3 covers 17 residues. The germline CDR1 and CDR2 sequences are SGHKS and YYEKEE (reference sequence).

This rearrangement joins TRBV29-1 to TRBJ2-2; a weak D match, TRBD1 (6 bases). The CDR3 totals 16 residues. Trimming stripped 6 bases from V and 0 bases from J, with 17 bases between. CDR1 and CDR2 (germline): SQVTM, ANQGSEA. CDR3 residues: CSVSLPGDPNTGELFF. For the CDR3, the DNA is TGCAGCGTCTCACTTCCAGGGGATCCGAACACCGGGGAGCTGTTTTTT.

Only one count was recorded for this clone. The chain employs TRBV28 and TRBJ2-5, with 7 bases that match TRBD1. The end of the DNA fits TRBJ2-7 better, so the J call may be wrong. Germline V gene data show CDR1 as MDHEN and CDR2 as SYDVKM. This CDR3 spans 15 amino acids. Here the CDR3 DNA reads TGTGCCAGCAGTGTCCGGACAGGATGGACCTACGAGCAGTACTTC. It encodes CASSVRTGWTYEQYF.

The rearrangement uses TRBV13 and TRBJ2-7; D tentatively reads TRBD1 or TRBD2 (5 bases each). The CDR3 loop spans 15 amino acids. V shed 5 bases and J shed 4 bases, with 18 bases lying between them. Germline CDR1 PRHDT, CDR2 FYEKMQ (reference sequence). CDR3 region: CASSPSMGEYYEQYF. CDR3 coding DNA: TGTGCCAGCAGCCCCTCCATGGGGGAGTATTACGAGCAGTACTTC.

This chain links TRBV7-9 with TRBJ1-1; D unresolved. V was clipped by 5 bases and J by 4 bases, with 11 bases between them. Looked up from germline, CDR1 is SEHNR and CDR2 is FQNEAQ (reference sequence). This CDR3 is built from 13 residues. The CDR3 reads CASSPDGSTEAFF. The CDR3 DNA reads as TGTGCCAGCAGCCCGGACGGAAGCACTGAAGCTTTCTTT.

The V call is TRBV7-9, the J call TRBJ2-7, with 9 bases matching TRBD1. This CDR3 is 15 amino acids long. The V segment lost 5 bases and the J segment 3 bases; nucleotides outside the gene matches: 8. CDR1 and CDR2 (germline): SEHNR, FQNEAQ (reference sequence). CDR3 in amino acids: CASSPRRDRVYEQYF. The CDR3 DNA reads TGTGCCAGCAGCCCCCGCCGGGACAGGGTCTACGAGCAGTACTTC.

This chain connects TRBV28 to TRBJ2-7; D may be TRBD1 or TRBD2 (5 bases each). Germline V CDR1 and CDR2: MDHEN, SYDVKM. V lost 7 bases and J lost 3, with 13 bases in between. CDR3 length: 13 amino acids. The CDR3: CASTGTVLYEQYF. The CDR3 region has the DNA TGTGCCAGCACCGGGACGGTACTCTACGAGCAGTACTTC.

This sequence joins TRBV14 and TRBJ2-7; weak D call: TRBD2 (5 bases). CDR3 length equals 16 residues. Trimming removed 4 bases from V and 6 bases from J, with 22 bases in between. Per germline, CDR1 SGHDN and CDR2 FVKESK. Here the CDR3 reads CASSPPGGRPLGEQYF. The CDR3 DNA reads TGTGCCAGCAGCCCCCCGGGCGGGCGACCCCTTGGCGAGCAGTACTTC.

The V gene is TRBV25-1, the J gene TRBJ2-5; D is unclear. V was trimmed by 3 bases and J by 1 base, leaving 6 bases between them. Germline V CDR1 and CDR2: MGHDK, SYGVNS. There are 13 residues in the CDR3. In DNA, the CDR3 is TGTGCCAGCAGTGAGGCTCCCCAAGAGACCCAGTACTTC. This encodes CASSEAPQETQYF.

J is TRBJ1-1 and V is TRBV4-1; D is unresolved. The CDR3 is 12 residues long. Germline V gene sequence: CDR1 MGHRA, CDR2 YSYEKL. V lost 5 bases and J 5 bases, leaving 9 bases between the germline ends. This CDR3 reads CASSSRETEAFF. The CDR3 region has the DNA TGCGCCAGCAGCTCTCGGGAGACTGAAGCTTTCTTT.

V and J are TRBV4-1 and TRBJ2-7; tentatively, D is TRBD1 (5 bases). Germline values: CDR1 MGHRA, CDR2 YSYEKL. The CDR3 consists of 13 residues. Trimming removed 5 bases from V and 1 base from J, with 9 bases in between. The CDR3 region has the DNA TGCGCCAGCAGCTCCGGACATTCCTACGAGCAGTACTTC. Protein: CASSSGHSYEQYF.

The chain links TRBV4-2 to TRBJ2-2, with TRBD2 identical over 7 bases. The CDR3 covers 19 residues. The V segment lost 4 bases and the J segment 3 bases; nucleotides outside the gene matches: 17. In germline, CDR1 is LGHNA, CDR2 YNFKEQ. CDR3 loop: CASSPYPRSGEGDTGELFF. The CDR3 DNA reads as TGTGCCAGCAGCCCATACCCCCGCAGCGGGGAGGGAGACACCGGGGAGCTGTTTTTT.

This clone is a singleton in its sample. The J gene is TRBJ2-2, the V gene TRBV5-1; D remains unclear. The V end was cut by 1 base, the J end by 6 bases, with 7 bases between. This CDR3 contains 13 residues. The germline gives CDR1 SGHRS, CDR2 YFSETQ. The CDR3 DNA reads as TGCGCCAGCAGCTTGTATCCGGCCGGGGAGCTGTTTTTT. It is translated as CASSLYPAGELFF. Variable domain in full (rest from reference TRBV5-1 and TRBJ2-2): KAGVTQTPRYLIKTRGQQVTLSCSPISGHRSVSWYQQTPGQGLQFLFEYFSETQRNKGNFPGRFSGRQFSNSRSEMNVSTLELGDSALYLCASSLYPAGELFFGEGSRLTVL.

Comment on this clone: Other nucleotide sequences from this sample produce the same CDR3. J is TRBJ2-3 and V is TRBV11-2; D uncertain. The germline V and J ends were trimmed by 5 bases and 2 bases, with 5 bases remaining between them. Germline CDR1 SGHAT, CDR2 FQNNGV. CDR3 length: 12 residues. The CDR3: CASSPYTDTQYF. CDR3 DNA: TGTGCCAGCAGCCCGTACACAGATACGCAGTATTTT.

The V call is TRBV15, the J call TRBJ2-1; TRBD2 agrees at 10 bases. The V segment lost 4 bases and the J segment 1 base; nucleotides outside the gene matches: 1. The CDR3 is 15 amino acids. The germline CDR1 and CDR2 sequences are LNHNV and YYDKDF (reference sequence). CDR3 sequence: CATSNSGRSYNEQFF. Here the CDR3 DNA reads TGTGCCACCAGCAATAGCGGGAGGTCCTACAATGAGCAGTTCTTC.

This clone showed up just once. V gene TRBV11-2 combines with J gene TRBJ2-3, with D possibly TRBD1 on 5 matching bases. Germline CDR1 SGHAT, CDR2 FQNNGV. V lost 2 bases to trimming and J lost 1 base, with 10 bases between them. CDR3 length: 15 amino acids. This CDR3 is CASSLFTGGTDTQYF. CDR3 nucleotide sequence: TGTGCCAGCAGCTTATTCACAGGCGGCACAGATACGCAGTATTTT.

The chain combines TRBV19 with TRBJ1-1, with unresolved D. V lost 5 bases and J 6 bases, leaving 13 bases between the germline ends. Germline lookup yields CDR1 LNHDA and CDR2 SQIVND (reference sequence). The CDR3 covers 13 residues. The chain's CDR3 is CASSFGTGAEAFF. CDR3 nucleotide sequence: TGTGCCAGTAGTTTCGGTACCGGGGCTGAAGCTTTCTTT. The whole variable domain, filled in from reference TRBV19 and TRBJ1-1, reads DGGITQSPKYLFRKEGQNVTLSCEQNLNHDAMYWYRQDPGQGLRLIYYSQIVNDFQKGDIAEGYSVSREKKESFPLTVTSAQKNPTAFYLCASSFGTGAEAFFGQGTRLTVV.

This chain connects TRBV27 to TRBJ1-1; 7 bases match TRBD1. The CDR3 is 15 residues long. Per the germline V gene, CDR1 is MNHEY and CDR2 is SMNVEV (reference sequence). J lost 5 bases, V lost 5 bases, and 11 bases had no gene match. CDR3 DNA: TGTGCCAGCAGTACAACAGGGGTCCTATGGACTGAAGCTTTCTTT. Its protein product is CASSTTGVLWTEAFF.

The V gene is TRBV7-9, the J gene TRBJ2-7; D is perhaps TRBD2 (5 bases). V was shortened by 8 bases and J by 0 bases, with 23 bases between the two germline ends. In germline, CDR1 is SEHNR, CDR2 FQNEAQ (reference sequence). This CDR3 region has 17 residues. For the CDR3, the DNA is TGTGCCAGCGTGGGGTTCGGACTTTCTTCTAACTCCTACGAGCAGTACTTC. It yields the protein CASVGFGLSSNSYEQYF.

The chain combines TRBV6-1 with TRBJ2-7; 9 bases agree with TRBD2. This CDR3 is 18 amino acids long. The V and J ends lost 3 bases and 0 bases, in that order; junction bases with no gene match: 12. From germline, CDR1 is MNHNS and CDR2 SASEGT. The CDR3 region is CASSDRRAGGISSYEQYF. DNA of the CDR3: TGTGCCAGCAGTGACCGCCGGGCGGGAGGGATTAGCTCCTACGAGCAGTACTTC.

The chain combines TRBV7-9 with TRBJ2-3; the match to TRBD2 covers 14 bases. J was trimmed by 7 bases and V by 3 bases; bases with no gene match: 3. The CDR3 spans 15 residues. Germline CDR1 is SEHNR and CDR2 is FQNEAQ (reference sequence). The CDR3 loop reads CASSLGLAGAHTQYF. The CDR3 DNA is TGTGCCAGCAGCTTGGGACTAGCGGGAGCCCATACGCAGTATTTT.

This clone was recorded once. The J gene is TRBJ2-1, the V gene TRBV29-1; maybe TRBD1 (5 bases). V lost 6 bases and J lost 9, with 18 bases in between. CDR1 is SQVTM and CDR2 is ANQGSEA in the germline V gene. This CDR3 is built from 13 residues. CDR3 sequence reads: CSVLTSGWSEQFF. DNA of the CDR3: TGCAGCGTATTAACTTCAGGGTGGAGTGAGCAGTTCTTC.

V gene TRBV5-4 combines with J gene TRBJ2-1, with D unresolved. CDR1 and CDR2 from the germline V gene are SGHNT and YYREEE (reference sequence). The CDR3 is 11 amino acids. V dropped 0 bases and J dropped 9 bases, with 4 bases sitting between them. In DNA, the CDR3 is TGTGCCAGCAGCTTGGGCGCTGAGCAGTTCTTC. Amino acid sequence: CASSLGAEQFF.

This clone was counted between two and nine times. J is TRBJ1-1 and V is TRBV29-1; D unresolved. The germline V and J ends were trimmed by 0 bases and 1 base, with 6 bases remaining between them. The V gene's germline CDR1 is SQVTM and CDR2 ANQGSEA. The CDR3 spans 13 residues. The CDR3 region has the DNA TGCAGCGTTGAAGACAGTGGGAACACTGAAGCTTTCTTT. It codes for CSVEDSGNTEAFF.

V is TRBV19 and J is TRBJ2-4; TRBD2 matches at 7 bases. This CDR3 has 17 amino acids. CDR1 and CDR2 (germline): LNHDA, SQIVND (reference sequence). V shed 0 bases, J shed 0 bases, and the junction held 5 bases outside the gene matches. CDR3 protein: CASSIDPIAGAKNIQYF. DNA of the CDR3: TGTGCCAGTAGTATAGATCCCATAGCGGGAGCCAAAAACATTCAGTACTTC.

This clone was seen a few times. The V and J genes are TRBV7-9 and TRBJ1-2; D may be TRBD1 (5 bases). Germline V gives CDR1 SEHNR, CDR2 FQNEAQ (reference sequence). V was shortened by 6 bases and J by 6 bases, with 17 bases between the two germline ends. This CDR3 comprises 14 residues. CDR3 amino acids: CASSFMGGEDGYTF. DNA for the CDR3: TGTGCCAGCAGTTTTATGGGGGGAGAGGATGGCTACACCTTC.

V gene TRBV6-1 combines with J gene TRBJ1-5, with 10 bases lining up with TRBD1. Trimming cost V 6 bases and J 3 bases; bases outside gene matches: 2. The CDR3 consists of 14 residues. The V gene's germline CDR1 is MNHNS and CDR2 SASEGT. The CDR3 nucleotides are TGTGCCAGCAGGGACAGGGGGTTCAATCAGCCCCAGCATTTT. It codes for CASRDRGFNQPQHF.

This chain links TRBV7-9 with TRBJ2-7; TRBD2 is a possible D gene (5 bases). Germline lookup yields CDR1 SEHNR and CDR2 FQNEAQ (reference sequence). The CDR3 has 14 residues. With 5 bases removed from V and 3 bases from J, the gap between germline ends came to 14 bases. CDR3 protein: CASSHGNIYYEQYF. CDR3 sequence (DNA): TGTGCCAGCAGCCACGGGAATATTTACTACGAGCAGTACTTC. Full variable domain (rest looked up from reference TRBV7-9 and TRBJ2-7): DTGVSQNPRHKITKRGQNVTFRCDPISEHNRLYWYRQTLGQGPEFLTYFQNEAQLEKSRLLSDRFSAERPKGSFSTLEIQRTEQGDSAMYLCASSHGNIYYEQYFGPGTRLTVT.

The rearrangement uses TRBV7-9 and TRBJ1-2, with D possibly TRBD1 on 6 matching bases. V was pared by 1 base and J by 0 bases, with 12 bases between. The CDR3 extends over 16 amino acids. Germline CDR1 and CDR2: SEHNR and FQNEAQ (reference sequence). The CDR3 region is CASSLGLAGANYGYTF. CDR3 coding DNA: TGTGCCAGCAGCTTAGGTCTGGCAGGGGCTAACTATGGCTACACCTTC.